This TCR beta chain was found in a study of cytomegalovirus exposure and HLA in healthy donors. Germline V CDR1 and CDR2: SGHNT, YYREEE (reference sequence). The CDR3 consists of 13 residues. V dropped 2 bases and J dropped 8 bases, with 11 bases sitting between them. On this clone itself: Its antigen is not known.

The PCR ran on 60 Vbeta and 13 Jbeta primers. Libraries were prepared by immunoSEQ multiplex PCR; TCRdb keeps only in-frame clonotypes and omits some of them. The sample shows around 150,000 clones, around 78% of them seen only once. General study points: Analysis performed later showed TCR beta chains linked to HLA being more clonally expanded than equally common others. With high specificity and sensitivity, the classifier reportedly diagnosed cytomegalovirus status. 87-base-pair reads could not separate some V segments, including TRBV6-2 and TRBV6-3.

The gene calls are TRBV5-4 and TRBJ2-1; D remains ambiguous. Sequencing used PBMCs. This receptor was obtained from a woman aged 40 to 55 in good health and CMV-seronegative. The CDR3 sequence: CASSFKPTHEQFF. The CDR3 DNA follows: TGTGCCAGCAGCTTTAAGCCAACCCATGAGCAGTTCTTC.